The following is a T cell receptor beta chain sequence with its context. Trimming removed 2 bases from V and 2 bases from J, with 7 bases in between. This CDR3 contains 14 residues. Germline V gives CDR1 LNHDA, CDR2 SQIVND (reference sequence). The data derive from a study of blood T cell repertoires in COVID-19. As for the study in general: Spain, Italy and the United States supplied samples that represented acute and convalescent COVID-19.

Here immunoSEQ multiplex PCR was the method, and the copy in TCRdb shows in-frame clones only, minus some. The sample carries roughly 130,000 clones, roughly 80% recorded once. Specimen: peripheral blood. This receptor was obtained from a woman aged 50 to 60 with acute or convalescent COVID-19. This chain uses TRBV19 with TRBJ1-5; D not certain. DNA for the CDR3: TGTGCCAGTAGTATACGGAGGGGCAATCAGCCCCAGCATTTT. Protein sequence: CASSIRRGNQPQHF.